The T cell receptor (beta chain) described here comes from a study of blood T cells in healthy people across ages. A J-beta primer mix and a sample-barcoded 5' primer were used in a second PCR of about 7 to 12 cycles. TCRdb re-called the 5' RACE reads through MiXCR, storing one row per CDR3 protein. This table has roughly 1.9 million distinct CDR3 sequences, around 42% appearing once. CDR1 and CDR2 (germline): MNHEY, SVGAGI. V lost 5 bases, J lost 2 bases, and 14 bases lay in between. The CDR3 sequence is 15 residues long. The clonotype was recovered from a human donor in good health. The genes are TRBV6-5 and TRBJ2-3, with TRBD1 as a possible D gene (6 bases). Sequencing used blood. The CDR3 region is CASSVGQKLTDTQYF. The CDR3 DNA sequence: TGTGCCAGCAGTGTCGGACAGAAACTCACAGATACGCAGTATTTT.